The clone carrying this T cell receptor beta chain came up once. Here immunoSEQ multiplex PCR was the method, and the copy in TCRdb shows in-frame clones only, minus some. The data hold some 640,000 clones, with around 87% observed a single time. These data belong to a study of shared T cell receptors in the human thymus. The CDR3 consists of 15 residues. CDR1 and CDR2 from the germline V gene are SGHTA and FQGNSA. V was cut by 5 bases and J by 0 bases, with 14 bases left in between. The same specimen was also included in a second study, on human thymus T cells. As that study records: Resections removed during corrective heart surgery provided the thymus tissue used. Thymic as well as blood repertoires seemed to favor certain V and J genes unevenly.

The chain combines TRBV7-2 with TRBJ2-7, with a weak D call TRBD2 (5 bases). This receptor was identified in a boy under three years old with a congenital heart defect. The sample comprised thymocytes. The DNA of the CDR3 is TGTGCCAGCAGCCCTAGGGCGGGCCACTCCTACGAGCAGTACTTC. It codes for CASSPRAGHSYEQYF.